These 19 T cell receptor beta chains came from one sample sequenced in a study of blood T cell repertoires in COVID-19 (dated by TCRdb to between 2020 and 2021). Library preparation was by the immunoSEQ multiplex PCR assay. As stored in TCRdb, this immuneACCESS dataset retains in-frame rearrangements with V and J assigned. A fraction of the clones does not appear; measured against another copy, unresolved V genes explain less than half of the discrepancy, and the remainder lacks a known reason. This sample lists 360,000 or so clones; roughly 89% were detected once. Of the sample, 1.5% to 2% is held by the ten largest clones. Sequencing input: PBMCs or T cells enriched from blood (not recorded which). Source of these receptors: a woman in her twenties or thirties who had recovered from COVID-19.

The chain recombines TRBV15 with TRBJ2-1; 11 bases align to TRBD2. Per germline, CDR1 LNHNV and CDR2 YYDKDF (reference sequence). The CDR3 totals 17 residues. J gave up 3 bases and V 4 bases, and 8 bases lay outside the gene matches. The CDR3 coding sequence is TGTGCCACCAGCACCCCCCTTACTAGCGGGAGCTACAATGAGCAGTTCTTC. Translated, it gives CATSTPLTSGSYNEQFF.

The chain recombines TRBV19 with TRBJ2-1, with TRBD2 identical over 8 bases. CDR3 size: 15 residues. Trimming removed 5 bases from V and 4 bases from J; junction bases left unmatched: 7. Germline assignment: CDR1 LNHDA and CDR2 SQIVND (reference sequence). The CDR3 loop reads CASSPEAGDYNEQFF. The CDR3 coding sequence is TGTGCCAGTAGTCCCGAAGCGGGGGATTACAATGAGCAGTTCTTC.

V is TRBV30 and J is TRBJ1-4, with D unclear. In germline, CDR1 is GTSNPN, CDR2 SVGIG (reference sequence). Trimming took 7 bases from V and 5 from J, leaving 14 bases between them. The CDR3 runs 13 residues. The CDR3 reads CAFTTDFNEKLFF. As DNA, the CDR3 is TGTGCCTTTACGACCGACTTCAATGAAAAACTGTTTTTT.

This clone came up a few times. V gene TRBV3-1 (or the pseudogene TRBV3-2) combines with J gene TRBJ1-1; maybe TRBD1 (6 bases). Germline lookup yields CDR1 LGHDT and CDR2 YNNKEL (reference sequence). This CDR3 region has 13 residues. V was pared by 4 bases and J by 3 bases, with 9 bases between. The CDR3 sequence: CASSRNRDTEAFF. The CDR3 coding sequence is TGTGCCAGCAGCCGAAACAGGGACACTGAAGCTTTCTTT.

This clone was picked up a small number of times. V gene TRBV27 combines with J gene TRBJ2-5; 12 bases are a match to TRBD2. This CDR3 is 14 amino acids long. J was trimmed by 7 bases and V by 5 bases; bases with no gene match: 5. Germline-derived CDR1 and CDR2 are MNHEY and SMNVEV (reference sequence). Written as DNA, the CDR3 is TGTGCCAGCAGTCTAGCGGGAGGGTCTGGGACCCAGTACTTC. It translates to CASSLAGGSGTQYF.

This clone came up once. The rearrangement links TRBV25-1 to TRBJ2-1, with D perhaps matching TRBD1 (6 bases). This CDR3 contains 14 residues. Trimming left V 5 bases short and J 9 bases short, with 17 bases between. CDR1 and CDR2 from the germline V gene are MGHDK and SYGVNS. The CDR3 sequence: CASSPGVGVVEQFF. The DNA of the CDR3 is TGTGCCAGCAGTCCAGGGGTGGGGGTCGTTGAGCAGTTCTTC.

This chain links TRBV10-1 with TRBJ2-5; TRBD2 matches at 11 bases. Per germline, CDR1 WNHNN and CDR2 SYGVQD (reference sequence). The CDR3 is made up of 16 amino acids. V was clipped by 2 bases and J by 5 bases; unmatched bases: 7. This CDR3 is CASSESGSGREETQYF. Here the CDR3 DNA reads TGCGCCAGCAGTGAGAGTGGTAGCGGGAGGGAGGAGACCCAGTACTTC.

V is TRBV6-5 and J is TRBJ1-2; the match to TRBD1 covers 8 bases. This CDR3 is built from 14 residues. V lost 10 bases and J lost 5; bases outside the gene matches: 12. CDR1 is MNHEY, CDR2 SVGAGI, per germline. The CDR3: CAIRTGGRYYGYTF. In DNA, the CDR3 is TGTGCCATTAGAACAGGGGGGAGGTATTATGGCTACACCTTC.

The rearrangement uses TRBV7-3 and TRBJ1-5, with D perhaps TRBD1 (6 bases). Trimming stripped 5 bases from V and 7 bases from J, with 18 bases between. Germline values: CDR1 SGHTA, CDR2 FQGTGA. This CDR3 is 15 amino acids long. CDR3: CASSDSGAKGQPQHF. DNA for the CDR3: TGTGCCAGCAGCGATTCAGGGGCGAAGGGGCAGCCCCAGCATTTT.

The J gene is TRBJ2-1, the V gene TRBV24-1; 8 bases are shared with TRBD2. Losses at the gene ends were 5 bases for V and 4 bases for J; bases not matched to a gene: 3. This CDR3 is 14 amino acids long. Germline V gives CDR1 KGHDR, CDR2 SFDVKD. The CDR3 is CATSAGGGYNEQFF. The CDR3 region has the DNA TGTGCCACCAGTGCAGGCGGGGGGTACAATGAGCAGTTCTTC.

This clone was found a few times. DNA of the CDR3: TGTGCCAGTAGTCCCGCCAGCGCTAATTCACCCCTCCACTTT. Translating it yields CASSPASANSPLHF. This rearrangement joins TRBV19 to TRBJ1-6; D is unclear. There are 14 residues in the CDR3. CDR1 is LNHDA and CDR2 is SQIVND in the germline V gene (reference sequence). Between the trimmed V and J ends, which lost 5 bases and 6 bases, there was a span of 11 bases.

The CDR3 reads CASSLVRATNEKLFF. The CDR3 DNA sequence: TGTGCCAGCAGCTTAGTAAGAGCAACTAATGAAAAACTGTTTTTT. The V gene is TRBV7-2, the J gene TRBJ1-4; D is unresolved. The V end was cut by 1 base, the J end by 0 bases, with 6 bases between. This CDR3 has 15 residues. In germline, CDR1 is SGHTA, CDR2 FQGNSA.

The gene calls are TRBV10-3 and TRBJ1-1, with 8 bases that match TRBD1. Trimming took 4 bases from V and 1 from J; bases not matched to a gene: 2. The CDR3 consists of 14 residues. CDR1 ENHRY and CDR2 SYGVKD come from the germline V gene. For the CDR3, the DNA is TGTGCCATCAGTGGGGGACAGGCGAACACTGAAGCTTTCTTT. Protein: CAISGGQANTEAFF.

The CDR3 sequence is CASSPKQIGGAPGANVLTF. As DNA, the CDR3 is TGTGCCAGCTCACCCAAACAGATCGGGGGGGCGCCTGGGGCCAACGTCCTGACTTTC. This chain connects TRBV18 to TRBJ2-6, with TRBD2 identical over 8 bases. This CDR3 spans 19 amino acids. The V and J ends lost 3 bases and 2 bases, in that order; junction bases with no gene match: 12. Germline V lookup: CDR1 KGHSH, CDR2 LQKENI.

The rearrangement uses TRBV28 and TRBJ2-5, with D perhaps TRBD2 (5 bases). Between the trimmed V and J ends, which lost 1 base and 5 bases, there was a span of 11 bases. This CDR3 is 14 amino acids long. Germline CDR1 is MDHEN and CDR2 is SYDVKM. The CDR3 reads CASSLLWGEETQYF. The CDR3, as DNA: TGTGCCAGCAGTTTATTGTGGGGAGAGGAGACCCAGTACTTC.

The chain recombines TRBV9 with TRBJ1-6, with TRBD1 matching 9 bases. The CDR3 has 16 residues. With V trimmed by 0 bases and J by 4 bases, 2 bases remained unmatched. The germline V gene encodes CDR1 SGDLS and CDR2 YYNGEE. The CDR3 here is CASSVGQGGYNSPLHF. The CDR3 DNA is TGTGCCAGCAGCGTAGGACAGGGGGGATATAATTCACCCCTCCACTTT.

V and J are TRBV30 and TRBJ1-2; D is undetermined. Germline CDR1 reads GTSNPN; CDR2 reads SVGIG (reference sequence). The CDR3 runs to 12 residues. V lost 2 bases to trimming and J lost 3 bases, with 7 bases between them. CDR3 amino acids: CAWSSGHYGYTF. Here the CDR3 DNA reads TGTGCCTGGAGTTCTGGGCACTATGGCTACACCTTC. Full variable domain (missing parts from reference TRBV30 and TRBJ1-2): SQTIHQWPATLVQPVGSPLSLECTVEGTSNPNLYWYRQAAGRGLQLLFYSVGIGQISSEVPQNLSASRPQDRQFILSSKKLLLSDSGFYLCAWSSGHYGYTFGSGTRLTVV.

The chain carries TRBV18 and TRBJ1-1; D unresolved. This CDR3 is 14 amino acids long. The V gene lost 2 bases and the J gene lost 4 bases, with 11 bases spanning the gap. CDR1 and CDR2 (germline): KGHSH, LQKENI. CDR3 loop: CASSPFAEITEAFF. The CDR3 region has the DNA TGTGCCAGCTCACCATTTGCGGAGATCACTGAAGCTTTCTTT.

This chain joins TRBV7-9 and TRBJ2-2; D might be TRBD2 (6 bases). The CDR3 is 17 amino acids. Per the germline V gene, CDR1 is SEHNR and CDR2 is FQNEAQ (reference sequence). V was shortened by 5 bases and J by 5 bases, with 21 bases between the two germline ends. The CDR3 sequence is CASSGGSQRTVTGELFF. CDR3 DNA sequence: TGTGCCAGCAGCGGGGGGTCCCAGCGAACTGTAACCGGGGAGCTGTTTTTT.